Listed below are T cell receptor beta chains from one sample, sequenced in a study of control samples from healthy donors and cancer patients. The repertoire was sequenced with immunoSEQ multiplex PCR; TCRdb's copy has only in-frame clones and lacks some. Of fewer than 200,000 clones in the sample, around 90% were seen once. Material: blood. All receptors come from a woman aged 25 to 45 in good health. Each CDR3 is given with its conserved first and last residue. The D gene is left open where the match is weak. Clone size, where shown, is once, few, many, or a class for clones that have expanded.

CDR3: CAIALGPGNDSGNTIYF
DNA: TGTGCCATCGCATTGGGGCCAGGCAACGACTCTGGAAACACCATATATTTT
length: 17
J: TRBJ1-3
V: TRBV10-3
D: -
size: -

CDR3: CASSLDGTSGYEQYF
DNA: TGTGCCAGCAGCTTAGATGGGACTAGCGGCTACGAGCAGTACTTC
length: 15
J: TRBJ2-7
V: TRBV7-2
D: TRBD2
size: -

CDR3: CASSFAGATEAFF
DNA: TGTGCCAGCAGTTTCGCAGGGGCCACTGAAGCTTTCTTT
length: 13
J: TRBJ1-1
V: TRBV12-3/TRBV12-4
D: -
size: -

CDR3: CASSKELTGELFF
DNA: TGTGCCAGCAGCAAGGAGCTCACCGGGGAGCTGTTTTTT
length: 13
J: TRBJ2-2
V: TRBV5-6
D: -
size: once

CDR3: CASSQDSSGVQETQYF
DNA: TGTGCCAGCAGCCAAGATTCTTCGGGGGTCCAAGAGACCCAGTACTTC
length: 16
J: TRBJ2-5
V: TRBV14
D: -
size: -

CDR3: CASSEKGLDSADTQYF
DNA: TGCGCCAGCAGTGAGAAGGGACTAGATTCGGCAGATACGCAGTATTTT
length: 16
J: TRBJ2-3
V: TRBV10-2
D: TRBD2
size: many

CDR3: CASSLDENTEAFF
DNA: TGCGCCAGCAGCTTGGATGAGAACACTGAAGCTTTCTTT
length: 13
J: TRBJ1-1
V: TRBV5-1
D: -
size: -

CDR3: CASSYSRRSGANVLTF
DNA: TGTGCCAGCAGTTACTCCCGCCGATCTGGGGCCAACGTCCTGACTTTC
length: 16
J: TRBJ2-6
V: TRBV6-5
D: -
size: -

CDR3: CSASRSGNTIYF
DNA: TGCAGTGCTAGTCGTTCGGGAAACACCATATATTTT
length: 12
J: TRBJ1-3
V: TRBV20-1
D: -
size: -

CDR3: CASSFMGAQFF
DNA: TGTGCCAGCAGCTTCATGGGAGCTCAGTTCTTC
length: 11
J: TRBJ2-1
V: TRBV11-1
D: -
size: once

CDR3: CATSEEKGFGYTF
DNA: TGTGCCACCAGTGAGGAAAAAGGGTTTGGCTACACCTTC
length: 13
J: TRBJ1-2
V: TRBV24-1
D: -
size: -

CDR3: CASSLRFQGANAGEAFF
DNA: TGTGCCAGCTCACTGCGTTTTCAGGGGGCTAATGCGGGTGAAGCTTTCTTT
length: 17
J: TRBJ1-1
V: TRBV18
D: TRBD1
size: -

CDR3: CASTEGQGHQETQYF
DNA: TGTGCCAGCACCGAGGGACAGGGGCATCAAGAGACCCAGTACTTC
length: 15
J: TRBJ2-5
V: TRBV6-5
D: TRBD1
size: -

CDR3: CASSPTGFNQPQHF
DNA: TGTGCCAGCAGCCCAACAGGGTTCAATCAGCCCCAGCATTTT
length: 14
J: TRBJ1-5
V: TRBV28
D: -
size: -

CDR3: CATLPPGPHGYTF
DNA: TGTGCCACCCTACCCCCGGGGCCACATGGCTACACCTTC
length: 13
J: TRBJ1-2
V: TRBV12-3/TRBV12-4
D: -
size: -

CDR3: CASRLGVSTGELFF
DNA: TGTGCCAGCAGATTAGGAGTCTCGACCGGGGAGCTGTTTTTT
length: 14
J: TRBJ2-2
V: TRBV6-5
D: -
size: -

CDR3: CASSPSAGAGNTGELFF
DNA: TGTGCCAGCAGCCCTTCCGCCGGGGCAGGGAACACCGGGGAGCTGTTTTTT
length: 17
J: TRBJ2-2
V: TRBV7-6
D: -
size: -

CDR3: CASSETGSSNQPQHF
DNA: TGTGCCAGCAGCGAAACAGGGTCTTCTAATCAGCCCCAGCATTTT
length: 15
J: TRBJ1-5
V: TRBV5-8
D: -
size: -

CDR3: CASSQGRGLSTDTQYF
DNA: TGTGCCAGCAGCCAAGGGCGGGGGCTTAGCACAGATACGCAGTATTTT
length: 16
J: TRBJ2-3
V: TRBV3-1/TRBV3-2
D: -
size: -

CDR3: CASSELKTLPSTGANVLTF
DNA: TGTGCCAGCAGTGAACTCAAGACCTTACCCTCGACTGGGGCCAACGTCCTGACTTTC
length: 19
J: TRBJ2-6
V: TRBV6-1
D: -
size: -

CDR3: CASSSPKRGTGVSPLHF
DNA: TGTGCCAGCAGCTCCCCGAAAAGGGGGACAGGGGTATCACCCCTCCACTTT
length: 17
J: TRBJ1-6
V: TRBV7-9
D: TRBD1
size: -

CDR3: CASSTQAGQGNYGYTF
DNA: TGTGCCAGCAGCACCCAAGCCGGACAGGGGAACTATGGCTACACCTTC
length: 16
J: TRBJ1-2
V: TRBV21-1
D: -
size: -

CDR3: CATSRLRGIVEQFF
DNA: TGTGCCACCAGCCGACTCCGGGGGATAGTAGAGCAGTTCTTC
length: 14
J: TRBJ2-1
V: TRBV15
D: -
size: -

CDR3: CASSKGGPDRGNYTQYF
DNA: TGTGCCAGCAGCAAAGGGGGGCCGGACAGGGGTAATTATACGCAGTATTTT
length: 17
J: TRBJ2-3
V: TRBV21-1
D: -
size: -

CDR3: CASSTGQIQETQYF
DNA: TGTGCCAGCAGCACGGGACAGATACAAGAGACCCAGTACTTC
length: 14
J: TRBJ2-5
V: TRBV7-9
D: TRBD1
size: -